Listed below are T cell receptor beta chains from one sample, sequenced in a study of blood T cell repertoires in COVID-19. Repertoires were generated with immunoSEQ multiplex PCR, while TCRdb's copy carries only in-frame clones and drops some. The sample lists about 250,000 clones, approximately 85% occurring once. The sample was peripheral blood. The receptors come from a human donor with COVID-19, enrolled during active disease. The donor label of this sample is uncertain. Each CDR3 is given with its conserved first and last residue. The D gene is left open where the match is weak. The listing skips clone size in some rows; elsewhere it reads once, few, many or a size class.

>.|TRBJ2-7|TRBV7-2|.
CASSLAGGSYEQYF
TGTGCCAGCAGCTTAGCGGGAGGTTCCTACGAGCAGTACTTC
>.|TRBJ2-6|TRBV7-6|.
CASSQPQVSGANVLTF
TGTGCCAGCAGCCAACCTCAGGTCTCTGGGGCCAACGTCCTGACTTTC
>.|TRBJ2-2|TRBV27|.
CASRKSAGQAGELFF
TGTGCCAGCAGAAAATCGGCAGGGCAGGCCGGGGAGCTGTTTTTT
>.|TRBJ1-4|TRBV5-5|.
CASSSTATNEKLFF
TGTGCCAGCAGCTCGACAGCAACTAATGAAAAACTGTTTTTT
>.|TRBJ2-7|TRBV27|TRBD2
CASSPGPPGLAGVAYEQYF
TGTGCCAGCAGTCCCGGCCCTCCGGGACTAGCGGGTGTTGCCTACGAGCAGTACTTC
>.|TRBJ1-2|TRBV10-3|.
CAISESQGPWGGYTF
TGTGCCATCAGTGAGTCCCAGGGGCCCTGGGGGGGCTACACCTTC
>few|TRBJ2-1|TRBV24-1|TRBD1
CATSDSAIGTGLNEQFF
TGTGCCACCAGTGATTCCGCGATCGGGACAGGGCTCAATGAGCAGTTCTTC
>.|TRBJ2-2|TRBV19|TRBD2
CASSERILAGVGTGELFF
TGTGCCAGTAGTGAAAGAATACTAGCGGGAGTAGGAACCGGGGAGCTGTTTTTT
>.|TRBJ1-1|TRBV6-5|.
CASSPGGRNTEAFF
TGTGCCAGCAGCCCCGGCGGGAGGAACACTGAAGCTTTCTTT
>.|TRBJ2-5|TRBV14|TRBD2
CASSQDTGTSQETQYF
TGTGCCAGCAGCCAAGATACCGGGACTAGTCAAGAGACCCAGTACTTC
>.|TRBJ2-2|TRBV24-1|TRBD2
CATPPPSGIWGELFF
TGTGCCACTCCCCCGCCTAGCGGGATATGGGGGGAGCTGTTTTTT
>.|TRBJ2-5|TRBV5-5|TRBD2
CASSFLAGAETQYF
TGTGCCAGCAGCTTTCTCGCGGGAGCAGAGACCCAGTACTTC
>.|TRBJ1-5|TRBV28|TRBD1
CASSFSGQGAYSNQPQHF
TGTGCCAGCAGTTTTTCGGGACAGGGGGCCTATAGCAATCAGCCCCAGCATTTT
>.|TRBJ2-1|TRBV2|TRBD2
CASSDPRLAGGNEQFF
TGTGCCAGCAGTGACCCCAGGCTAGCGGGGGGTAATGAGCAGTTCTTC
>.|TRBJ1-2|TRBV12-5|.
CALGHPNYGYTF
TGTGCTTTGGGACATCCGAACTATGGCTACACCTTC
>.|TRBJ1-1|TRBV6-6|TRBD1
CASSPGQGILWTEAFF
TGTGCCAGCAGCCCGGGACAGGGGATTTTGTGGACTGAAGCTTTCTTT
>.|TRBJ1-3|TRBV28|.
CASSQWLSGNTIYF
TGTGCCAGCAGCCAATGGCTTTCTGGAAACACCATATATTTT
>.|TRBJ2-1|TRBV20-1|.
CSAGGNEQFF
TGCAGTGCGGGCGGGAATGAGCAGTTCTTC
>.|TRBJ1-5|TRBV10-3|TRBD1
CAISDDTGDQPQHF
TGTGCCATCAGTGATGACACAGGGGATCAGCCCCAGCATTTT
>.|TRBJ1-5|TRBV6-2/TRBV6-3|TRBD1
CASSLGTGVLQPQHF
TGTGCCAGCAGCCTTGGGACAGGGGTTCTCCAGCCCCAGCATTTT
>.|TRBJ1-2|TRBV5-4|.
CASSLVYGASGYTF
TGTGCCAGCAGCTTGGTATATGGGGCTTCTGGCTACACCTTC
>.|TRBJ1-2|TRBV29-1|.
CSVVANDNYGYTF
TGCAGCGTTGTGGCCAACGATAACTATGGCTACACCTTC
>once|TRBJ1-1|TRBV6-2/TRBV6-3|.
CASSRGQTTTMNTEAFF
TGTGCCAGCAGCAGAGGACAGACCACAACAATGAACACTGAAGCTTTCTTT
>.|TRBJ2-1|TRBV6-2/TRBV6-3|.
CASSYSAVNEQFF
TGTGCCAGCAGTTACTCCGCGGTCAATGAGCAGTTCTTC
>.|TRBJ1-3|TRBV19|.
CASSMGHTTGNTIYF
TGTGCCAGTAGTATGGGGCACACTACTGGAAACACCATATATTTT
>.|TRBJ2-5|TRBV20-1|TRBD2
CSASTGLAARTQYF
TGCAGTGCTAGTACGGGACTAGCGGCCAGGACCCAGTACTTC
>.|TRBJ2-1|TRBV10-2|TRBD2
CASSESRASGRFNEQFF
TGCGCCAGCAGTGAGTCGAGGGCTAGCGGGAGGTTTAATGAGCAGTTCTTC
>.|TRBJ1-6|TRBV9|TRBD1
CASSAETGGRSPLHF
TGTGCCAGCAGCGCAGAGACAGGGGGAAGATCACCCCTCCACTTT
>.|TRBJ1-2|TRBV19|.
CASRVGTGEYLHCGYTF
TGTGCCAGTAGGGTTGGAACAGGAGAATACCTACACTGTGGCTACACCTTC
>once|TRBJ2-3|TRBV5-6|TRBD1
CASSHTRDRSTDTQYF
TGTGCCAGCAGCCATACCCGGGACAGAAGCACAGATACGCAGTATTTT
>.|TRBJ1-1|TRBV5-1|.
CASSLGQSNTEAFF
TGCGCCAGCAGCTTAGGACAGTCGAACACTGAAGCTTTCTTT
>once|TRBJ1-2|TRBV5-1|TRBD1
CASSLGLQGVNYGYTF
TGCGCCAGCAGCTTGGGCTTACAGGGGGTGAACTATGGCTACACCTTC
>.|TRBJ2-7|TRBV7-2|.
CASSLEWLAYEQYF
TGTGCCAGCAGCTTAGAGTGGCTAGCCTACGAGCAGTACTTC
>.|TRBJ2-3|TRBV7-2|TRBD2
CASSSLLAGGGDTQYF
TGTGCCAGCAGCTCCCTCCTAGCGGGAGGAGGAGATACGCAGTATTTT
>.|TRBJ2-3|TRBV7-2|TRBD1
CASSFDRGADTQYF
TGTGCCAGCAGCTTCGACAGGGGTGCAGATACGCAGTATTTT
>.|TRBJ1-1|TRBV19|.
CASSITVENTEAFF
TGTGCCAGTAGTATTACAGTGGAGAACACTGAAGCTTTCTTT
>.|TRBJ1-5|TRBV19|TRBD1
CASSATGGNQPQHF
TGTGCCAGTAGTGCCACAGGGGGGAATCAGCCCCAGCATTTT
>.|TRBJ2-2|TRBV14|.
CASSRSQVRGAPVGTGELFF
TGTGCCAGCAGCCGAAGTCAGGTCCGCGGGGCACCCGTCGGGACCGGGGAACTGTTTTTT
>.|TRBJ1-2|TRBV6-5|TRBD1
CASRDRGRGGYTF
TGTGCCAGCAGGGACAGGGGGCGCGGAGGCTACACCTTC
>.|TRBJ2-7|TRBV6-1|.
CASSEWGDEQYF
TGTGCCAGCAGTGAATGGGGGGACGAGCAGTACTTC
>few|TRBJ2-1|TRBV7-2|TRBD2
CASSFGTSGAYNEQFF
TGTGCCAGCAGCTTCGGGACTAGCGGGGCCTACAATGAGCAGTTCTTC
>once|TRBJ2-7|TRBV7-2|.
CASSLTVNYEQYF
TGTGCCAGCAGTCTGACTGTAAACTACGAGCAGTACTTC
>.|TRBJ2-7|TRBV5-1|TRBD2
CASSLEGLVSPEQYF
TGCGCCAGCAGCTTGGAGGGACTAGTCTCCCCCGAGCAGTACTTC
>.|TRBJ2-1|TRBV6-1|.
CASSEGLASYNEQFF
TGTGCCAGCAGTGAAGGGCTAGCTTCCTACAATGAGCAGTTCTTC
>.|TRBJ1-2|TRBV7-7|TRBD1
CASSPYRDRGNGYTF
TGTGCTAGCAGCCCTTACCGGGACAGGGGTAATGGCTACACCTTC
>few|TRBJ2-2|TRBV7-9|TRBD1
CASTPGTGDTGELFF
TGTGCCAGCACCCCGGGGACAGGGGACACCGGGGAGCTGTTTTTT
>.|TRBJ1-5|TRBV10-3|.
CAISEANSDGTEPQHF
TGTGCCATCAGTGAGGCGAACAGTGATGGAACAGAGCCCCAGCATTTT
>.|TRBJ1-5|TRBV5-5|.
CASSLEPPDYNQPQHF
TGTGCCAGCAGCTTGGAACCCCCAGATTACAATCAGCCCCAGCATTTT
>.|TRBJ1-4|TRBV11-2|.
CASSFGRANEKLFF
TGTGCCAGCAGCTTTGGGAGGGCTAATGAAAAACTGTTTTTT
>.|TRBJ1-6|TRBV5-5|TRBD1
CASSNLGQERSPLHF
TGTGCCAGCAGCAACCTCGGACAGGAACGCTCACCCCTCCACTTT
>once|TRBJ2-5|TRBV7-3|TRBD2
CASSLGAGGPETQYF
TGTGCCAGCAGCTTAGGGGCGGGAGGGCCCGAGACCCAGTACTTC
>.|TRBJ2-3|TRBV9|TRBD2
CASSVEISGRAGTQYF
TGTGCCAGCAGCGTAGAGATTAGCGGGAGGGCCGGGACGCAGTATTTT
>.|TRBJ1-5|TRBV28|.
CASTGNSNQPQHF
TGTGCCAGCACTGGCAATAGCAATCAGCCCCAGCATTTT
>.|TRBJ1-1|TRBV7-3|TRBD1
CASSSTGTGNTEAFF
TGTGCCAGCAGCTCCACCGGGACAGGAAACACTGAAGCTTTCTTT
>.|TRBJ2-5|TRBV6-4|.
CASSVNRGETQYF
TGTGCCAGCAGTGTTAATAGAGGGGAGACCCAGTACTTC
>.|TRBJ2-1|TRBV2|.
CASSGGNAYNEQFF
TGTGCCAGCAGCGGGGGAAACGCCTACAATGAGCAGTTCTTC